This T cell receptor (beta chain) was identified during a study of blood T cell repertoires in COVID-19. Across the study: From T cells, B-cell-depleted T cells, or PBMCs came the material, which was cDNA or gDNA.

Grouping used clinical history reported by participants in a survey and questionnaire. V shed 4 bases, J shed 6 bases, and the junction held 0 bases outside the gene matches. The CDR3 totals 13 residues. Germline values: CDR1 WNHNN, CDR2 SYGVQD (reference sequence). Authors' methods: Estimation of nucleated cell counts relied on the amplification of reference gene primers. Generated by immunoSEQ multiplex PCR, the TCRdb table keeps only in-frame clones and is missing some. V and J calls and clone size are given by that table; D and trimming were obtained from the DNA. The sample carries around 300,000 clones, 80% to 90% recorded once.

Sequenced material: PBMCs or T cells enriched from blood (not recorded which). This TCR was recovered from a young woman who had recovered from COVID-19. The V call is TRBV10-1, the J call TRBJ1-5; 10 bases map to TRBD1. DNA for the CDR3: TGCGCCAGCAGTGGACAGGGGGCTCAGCCCCAGCATTTT. This codes for CASSGQGAQPQHF.